This TCR beta chain was obtained from a study of blood T cell repertoires in COVID-19. Study overall: The cDNA or gDNA used as material had been derived from T cells, B-cell-depleted T cells, or PBMCs.

The protocol was immunoSEQ multiplex PCR, while the TCRdb copy is restricted to in-frame clones and leaves out a portion. The repertoire holds hundreds of thousands of clones, with under 90% as singletons. In Cohort 3, a recovered donor had either two negative PCRs, clearance, or symptom resolution. The CDR3 extends over 15 amino acids. The germline CDR1 and CDR2 sequences are SGHVS and FQNEAQ. V lost 3 bases, J lost 8 bases, and 10 bases stayed unmatched. The chain recombines TRBV7-8 with TRBJ1-2; 9 bases are a match to TRBD1. Sequenced sample: PBMCs or T cells enriched from blood (not recorded which). This clonotype was sampled from a woman in her twenties or thirties who had recovered from COVID-19. CDR3: CASSFNRDRVSGYTF. In DNA, the CDR3 is TGTGCCAGCAGCTTTAACCGGGACAGGGTCTCCGGCTACACCTTC. The full variable domain, rest sourced from reference TRBV7-8 and TRBJ1-2, is GAGVSQSPRYKVAKRGQDVALRCDPISGHVSLFWYQQALGQGPEFLTYFQNEAQLDKSGLPSDRFFAERPEGSVSTLKIQRTQQEDSAVYLCASSFNRDRVSGYTFGSGTRLTVV.